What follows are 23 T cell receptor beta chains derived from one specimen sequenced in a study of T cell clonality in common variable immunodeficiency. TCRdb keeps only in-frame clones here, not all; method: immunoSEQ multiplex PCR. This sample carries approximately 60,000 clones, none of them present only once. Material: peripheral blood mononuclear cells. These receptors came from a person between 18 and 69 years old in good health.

The DNA read from the CDR3 is TGTGCCAGTAGTAAAGCAGGGGCCTCGGATGAC. Protein product: CASSKAGASDD. The CDR3 reads in full as CASSKAGASDDYTF. This rearrangement joins TRBV19 to TRBJ1-2; D is possibly TRBD1 (6 bases). The read comes to an end 3 residues before the CDR3 does, leaving the germline J gene to fill in the end. This CDR3 comprises 14 residues. Germline V gene lookup returns CDR1 LNHDA and CDR2 SQIVND (reference sequence).

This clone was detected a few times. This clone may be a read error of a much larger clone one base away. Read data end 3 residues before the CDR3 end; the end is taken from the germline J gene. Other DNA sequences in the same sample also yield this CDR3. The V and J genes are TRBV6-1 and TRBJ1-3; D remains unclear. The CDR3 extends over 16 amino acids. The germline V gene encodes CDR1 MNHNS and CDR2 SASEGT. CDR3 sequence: CASSEDSPNSGNTIYF. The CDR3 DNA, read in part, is TGTGCCAGCAGTGAAGACAGCCCAAACTCTGGAAACACT.

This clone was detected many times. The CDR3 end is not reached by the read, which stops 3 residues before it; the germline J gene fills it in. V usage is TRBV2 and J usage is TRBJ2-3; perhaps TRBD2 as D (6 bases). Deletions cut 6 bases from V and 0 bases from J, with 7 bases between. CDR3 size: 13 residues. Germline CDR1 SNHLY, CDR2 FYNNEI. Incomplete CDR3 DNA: TGTGCCAGCAGGGAGGGTAGCACAGATACG. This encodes CASREGSTDT. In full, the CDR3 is CASREGSTDTQYF.

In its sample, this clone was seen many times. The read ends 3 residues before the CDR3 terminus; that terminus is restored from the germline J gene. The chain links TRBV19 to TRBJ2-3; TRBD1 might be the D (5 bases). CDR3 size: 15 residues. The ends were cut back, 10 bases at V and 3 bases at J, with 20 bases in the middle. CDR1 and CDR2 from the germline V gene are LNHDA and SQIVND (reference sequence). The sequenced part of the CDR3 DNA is TGTGCCACCCGTTTGGGTCAGGGCCCTACAGATACG. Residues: CATRLGQGPTDT. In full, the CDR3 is CATRLGQGPTDTQYF.

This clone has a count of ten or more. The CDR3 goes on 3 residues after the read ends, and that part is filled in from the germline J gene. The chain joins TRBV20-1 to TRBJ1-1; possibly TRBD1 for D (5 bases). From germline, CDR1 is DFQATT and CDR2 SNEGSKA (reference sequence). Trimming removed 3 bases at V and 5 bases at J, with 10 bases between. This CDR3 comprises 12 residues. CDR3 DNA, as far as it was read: TGCAGTGCTAGTCCAGGGAGGACTGAA. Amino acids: CSASPGRTE. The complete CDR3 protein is CSASPGRTEAFF.

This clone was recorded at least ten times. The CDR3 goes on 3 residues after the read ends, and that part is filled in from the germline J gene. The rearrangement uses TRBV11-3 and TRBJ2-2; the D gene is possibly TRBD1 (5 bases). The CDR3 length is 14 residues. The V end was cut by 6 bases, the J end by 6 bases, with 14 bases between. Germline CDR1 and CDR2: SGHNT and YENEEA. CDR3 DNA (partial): TGTGCCAGCAGTTTAACTACAGGAGCCGGGGAG. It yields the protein CASSLTTGAGE. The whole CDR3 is CASSLTTGAGELFF.

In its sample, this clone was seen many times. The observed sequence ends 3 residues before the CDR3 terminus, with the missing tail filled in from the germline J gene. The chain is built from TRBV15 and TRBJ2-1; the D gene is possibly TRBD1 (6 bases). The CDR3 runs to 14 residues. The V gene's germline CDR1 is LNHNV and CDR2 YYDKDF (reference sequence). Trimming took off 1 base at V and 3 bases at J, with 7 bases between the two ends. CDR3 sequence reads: CATSRGQDYNEQFF. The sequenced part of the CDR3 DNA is TGTGCCACCAGCAGAGGACAGGACTACAATGAG. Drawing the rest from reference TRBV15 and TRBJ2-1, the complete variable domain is DAMVIQNPRYQVTQFGKPVTLSCSQTLNHNVMYWYQQKSSQAPKLLFHYYDKDFNNEADTPDNFQSRRPNTSFCFLDIRSPGLGDTAMYLCATSRGQDYNEQFFGPGTRLTVL.

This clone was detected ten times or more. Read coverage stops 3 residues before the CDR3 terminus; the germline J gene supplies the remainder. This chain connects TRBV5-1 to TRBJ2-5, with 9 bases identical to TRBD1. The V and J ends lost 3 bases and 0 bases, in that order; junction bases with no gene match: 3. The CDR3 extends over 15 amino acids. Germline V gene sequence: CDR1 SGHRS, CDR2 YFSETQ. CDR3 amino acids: CASSSTGGNQETQYF. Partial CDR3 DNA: TGCGCCAGCAGCTCGACAGGGGGTAACCAAGAGACC. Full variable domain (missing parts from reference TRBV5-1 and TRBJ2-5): KAGVTQTPRYLIKTRGQQVTLSCSPISGHRSVSWYQQTPGQGLQFLFEYFSETQRNKGNFPGRFSGRQFSNSRSEMNVSTLELGDSALYLCASSSTGGNQETQYFGPGTRLLVL.

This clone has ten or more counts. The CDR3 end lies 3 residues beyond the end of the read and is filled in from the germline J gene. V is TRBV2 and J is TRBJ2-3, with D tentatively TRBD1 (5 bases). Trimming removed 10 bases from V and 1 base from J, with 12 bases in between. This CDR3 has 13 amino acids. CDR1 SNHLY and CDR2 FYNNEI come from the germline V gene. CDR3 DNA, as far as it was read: TGTGCCACCCTGCCCAGGGGCACAGATACG. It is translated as CATLPRGTDT. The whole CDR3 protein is CATLPRGTDTQYF.

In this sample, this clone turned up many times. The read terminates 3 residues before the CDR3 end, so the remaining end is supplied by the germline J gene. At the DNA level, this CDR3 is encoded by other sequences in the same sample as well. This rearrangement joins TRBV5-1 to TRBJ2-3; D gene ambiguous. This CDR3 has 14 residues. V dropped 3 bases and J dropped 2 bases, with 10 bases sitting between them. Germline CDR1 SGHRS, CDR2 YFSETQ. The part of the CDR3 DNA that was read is TGCGCCAGCAGCTCTTTCAGAGACACAGATACG. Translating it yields CASSSFRDTDT. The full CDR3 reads CASSSFRDTDTQYF.

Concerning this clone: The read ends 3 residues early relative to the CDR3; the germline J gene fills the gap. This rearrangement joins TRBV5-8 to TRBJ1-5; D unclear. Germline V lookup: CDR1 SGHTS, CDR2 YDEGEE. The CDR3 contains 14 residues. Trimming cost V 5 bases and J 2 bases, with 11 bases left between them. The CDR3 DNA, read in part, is TGTGCCAGCAGTGACTCGGCACGCAATCAGCCC. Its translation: CASSDSARNQP. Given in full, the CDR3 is CASSDSARNQPQHF.

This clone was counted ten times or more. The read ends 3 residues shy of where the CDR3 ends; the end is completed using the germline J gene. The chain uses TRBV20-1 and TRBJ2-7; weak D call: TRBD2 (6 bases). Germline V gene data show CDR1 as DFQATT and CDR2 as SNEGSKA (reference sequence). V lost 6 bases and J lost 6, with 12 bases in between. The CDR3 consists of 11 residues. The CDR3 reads CSAVRGIEQYF. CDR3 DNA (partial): TGCAGTGCCGTCCGGGGGATCGAG.

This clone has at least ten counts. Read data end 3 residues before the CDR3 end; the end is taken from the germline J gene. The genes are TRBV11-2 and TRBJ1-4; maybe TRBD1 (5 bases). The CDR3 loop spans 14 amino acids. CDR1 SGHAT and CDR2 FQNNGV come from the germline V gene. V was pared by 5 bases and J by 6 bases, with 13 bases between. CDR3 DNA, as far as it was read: TGTGCCAGCAGCCAGGGAATAGGGGATGAAAAA. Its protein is CASSQGIGDEK. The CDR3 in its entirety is CASSQGIGDEKLFF.

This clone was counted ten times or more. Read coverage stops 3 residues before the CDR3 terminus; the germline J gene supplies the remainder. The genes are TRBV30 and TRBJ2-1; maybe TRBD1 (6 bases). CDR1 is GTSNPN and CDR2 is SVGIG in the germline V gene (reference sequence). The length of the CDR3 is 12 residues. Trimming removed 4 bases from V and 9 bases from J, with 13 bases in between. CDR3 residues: CAWTRGRSEQFF. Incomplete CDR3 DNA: TGTGCCTGGACCAGGGGCAGGAGTGAG.

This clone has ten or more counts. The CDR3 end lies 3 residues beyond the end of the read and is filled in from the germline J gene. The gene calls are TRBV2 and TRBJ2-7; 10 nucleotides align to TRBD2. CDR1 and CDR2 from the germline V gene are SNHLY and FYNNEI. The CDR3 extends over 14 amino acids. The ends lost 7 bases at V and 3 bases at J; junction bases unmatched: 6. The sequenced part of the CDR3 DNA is TGTGCCAGCATTACCCGGACTAGCGGCTACGAG. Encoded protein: CASITRTSGYE. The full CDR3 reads CASITRTSGYEQYF.

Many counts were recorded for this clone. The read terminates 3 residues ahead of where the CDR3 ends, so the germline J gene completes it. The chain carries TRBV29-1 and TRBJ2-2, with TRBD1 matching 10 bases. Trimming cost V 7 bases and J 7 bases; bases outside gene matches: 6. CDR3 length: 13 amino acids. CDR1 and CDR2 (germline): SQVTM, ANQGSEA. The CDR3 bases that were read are TGCAGCGCTGGGACAGGGGCCGGCGGGGAG. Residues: CSAGTGAGGE. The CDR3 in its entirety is CSAGTGAGGELFF.

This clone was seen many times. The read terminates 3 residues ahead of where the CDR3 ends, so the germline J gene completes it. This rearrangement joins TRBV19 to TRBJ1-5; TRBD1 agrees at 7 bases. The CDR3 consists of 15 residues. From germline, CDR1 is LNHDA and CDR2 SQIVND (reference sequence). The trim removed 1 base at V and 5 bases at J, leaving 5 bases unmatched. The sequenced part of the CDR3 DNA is TGTGCCAGTAGTATAGCCCGAGACAGGGATCAGCCC. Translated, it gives CASSIARDRDQP. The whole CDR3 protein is CASSIARDRDQPQHF.

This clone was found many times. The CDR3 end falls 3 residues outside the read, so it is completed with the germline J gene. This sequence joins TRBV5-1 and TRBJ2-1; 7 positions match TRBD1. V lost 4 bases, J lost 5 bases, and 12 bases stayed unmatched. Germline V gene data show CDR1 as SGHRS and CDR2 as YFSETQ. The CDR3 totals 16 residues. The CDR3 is CASSPSRGGIDNEQFF. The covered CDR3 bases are TGCGCCAGCAGCCCATCCCGAGGGGGCATAGACAATGAG.

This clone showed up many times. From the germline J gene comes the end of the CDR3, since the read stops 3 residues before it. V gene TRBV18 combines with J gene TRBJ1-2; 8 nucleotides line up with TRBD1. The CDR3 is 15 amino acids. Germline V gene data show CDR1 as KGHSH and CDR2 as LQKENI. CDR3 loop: CASSENSQGAEGYTF. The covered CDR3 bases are TGTGCCAGCTCAGAGAACAGCCAGGGGGCTGAAGGC.

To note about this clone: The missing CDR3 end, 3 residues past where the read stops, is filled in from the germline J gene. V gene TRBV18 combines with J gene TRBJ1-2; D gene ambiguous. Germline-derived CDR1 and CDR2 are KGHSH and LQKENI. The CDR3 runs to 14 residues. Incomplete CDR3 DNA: TGTGCCAGCTCATCGGGTAGCGGGAGGAATGAC. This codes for CASSSGSGRND. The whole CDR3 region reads CASSSGSGRNDYTF.

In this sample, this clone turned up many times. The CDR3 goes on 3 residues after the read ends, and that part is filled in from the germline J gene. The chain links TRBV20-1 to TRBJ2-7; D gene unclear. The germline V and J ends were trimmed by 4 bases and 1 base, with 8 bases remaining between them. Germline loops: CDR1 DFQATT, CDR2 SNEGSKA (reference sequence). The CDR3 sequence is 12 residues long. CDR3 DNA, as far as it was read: TGCAGTGCTAAGCCGGGTTCCTACGAG. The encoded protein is CSAKPGSYE. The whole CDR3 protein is CSAKPGSYEQYF.

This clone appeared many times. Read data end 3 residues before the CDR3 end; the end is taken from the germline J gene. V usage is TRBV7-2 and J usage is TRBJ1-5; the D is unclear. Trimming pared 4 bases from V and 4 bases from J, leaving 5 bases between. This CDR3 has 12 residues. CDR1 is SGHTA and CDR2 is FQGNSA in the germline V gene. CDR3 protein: CASSSRNQPQHF. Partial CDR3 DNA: TGTGCCAGCAGCTCGCGGAATCAGCCC.

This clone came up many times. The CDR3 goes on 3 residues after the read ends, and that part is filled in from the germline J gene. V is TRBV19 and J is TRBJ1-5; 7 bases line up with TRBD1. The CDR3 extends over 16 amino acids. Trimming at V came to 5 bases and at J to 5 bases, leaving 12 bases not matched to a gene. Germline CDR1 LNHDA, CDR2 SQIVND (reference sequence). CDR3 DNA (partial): TGTGCCAGTAGTTCTTTTAGGGGACAGTCGGATCAGCCC. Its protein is CASSSFRGQSDQP. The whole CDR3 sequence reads CASSSFRGQSDQPQHF.